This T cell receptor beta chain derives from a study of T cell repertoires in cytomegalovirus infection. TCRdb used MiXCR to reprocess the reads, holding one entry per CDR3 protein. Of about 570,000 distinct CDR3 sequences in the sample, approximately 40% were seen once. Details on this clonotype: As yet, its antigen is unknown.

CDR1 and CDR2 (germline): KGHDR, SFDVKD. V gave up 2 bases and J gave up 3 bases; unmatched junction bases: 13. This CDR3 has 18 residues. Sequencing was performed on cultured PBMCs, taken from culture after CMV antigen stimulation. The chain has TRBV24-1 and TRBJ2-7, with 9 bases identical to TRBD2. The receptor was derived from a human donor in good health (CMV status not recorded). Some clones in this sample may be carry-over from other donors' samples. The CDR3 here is CATSDWRLGGRAFYEQYF. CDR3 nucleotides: TGTGCCACCAGTGATTGGCGTCTAGGCGGGAGGGCGTTCTACGAGCAGTACTTC.